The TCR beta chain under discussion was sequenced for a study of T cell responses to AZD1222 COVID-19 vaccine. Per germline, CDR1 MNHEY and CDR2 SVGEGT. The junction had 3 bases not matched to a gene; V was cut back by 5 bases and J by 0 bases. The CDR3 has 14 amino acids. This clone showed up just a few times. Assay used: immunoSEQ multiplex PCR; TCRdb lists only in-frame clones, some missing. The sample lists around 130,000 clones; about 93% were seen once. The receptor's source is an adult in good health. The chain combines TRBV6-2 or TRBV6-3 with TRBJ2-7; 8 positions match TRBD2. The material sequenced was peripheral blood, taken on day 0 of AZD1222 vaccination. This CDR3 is CASSPGTSSYEQYF. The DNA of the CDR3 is TGTGCCAGCAGTCCCGGGACTAGCTCCTACGAGCAGTACTTC.